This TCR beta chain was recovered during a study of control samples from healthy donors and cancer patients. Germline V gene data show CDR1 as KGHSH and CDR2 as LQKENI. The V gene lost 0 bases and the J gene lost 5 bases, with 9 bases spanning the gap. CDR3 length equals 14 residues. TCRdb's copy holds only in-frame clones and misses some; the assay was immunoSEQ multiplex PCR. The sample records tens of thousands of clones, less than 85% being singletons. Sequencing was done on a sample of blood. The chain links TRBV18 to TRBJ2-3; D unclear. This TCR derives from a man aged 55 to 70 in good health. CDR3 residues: CASSPPIDQDTQYF. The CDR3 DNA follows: TGTGCCAGCTCACCACCCATCGATCAAGATACGCAGTATTTT.